This T cell receptor beta chain was captured in a study of cytomegalovirus exposure and HLA in healthy donors. The CDR3 is made up of 13 amino acids. Germline V gives CDR1 SGHRS, CDR2 YFSETQ. Between the trimmed V and J ends, which lost 6 bases and 1 base, there was a span of 10 bases. PCR involved 60 Vbeta and 13 Jbeta primers. Sequenced by immunoSEQ multiplex PCR; TCRdb stores in-frame clones only, minus some. The data hold about 87,000 clones, with more than 70% observed a single time. The sample taken for sequencing was PBMCs. The sequence was obtained from a woman aged 40 to 50 in good health and CMV-seronegative. The chain has TRBV5-1 and TRBJ2-5; D is unresolved. The chain's CDR3 is CASTRPGQETQYF. The CDR3 coding sequence is TGCGCCAGCACCCGGCCAGGCCAAGAGACCCAGTACTTC.